Included here is one T cell receptor beta chain sequence, with context. This specimen comes from a study of blood T cell repertoires in COVID-19. On the study more broadly: In each case, the material was cDNA or gDNA derived from T cells, B-cell-depleted T cells, or PBMCs.

Clones were read by immunoSEQ multiplex PCR, and TCRdb kept only the in-frame ones, dropping some. The table records about 180,000 clones, 75% to 90% of them present only once. Sequencing input: peripheral blood. This clonotype was sampled from a human donor with active or convalescent COVID-19. The donor label of this sample is uncertain.

CDR3 residues: CASSSGLAGGRTDTQYF. CDR3 nucleotides: TGTGCCAGCAGCTCGGGACTAGCGGGAGGTCGGACAGATACGCAGTATTTT. The chain links TRBV13 to TRBJ2-3; 15 positions match TRBD2. The CDR3 contains 17 residues. Trimming at V came to 4 bases and at J to 3 bases, leaving 5 bases not matched to a gene. CDR1 and CDR2 from the germline V gene are PRHDT and FYEKMQ (reference sequence).